This entry lists 19 T cell receptor beta chains sequenced from one sample in a study of Ad26.COV2.S vaccination and SARS-CoV-2 variants. Sample treatment: 15 to 20 received Ad26.COV2.S at low or high dose, single or two shots; several received placebo; per-sample allocation not given. Sampling took place 63 days after the first vaccine or placebo injection. The table came from immunoSEQ multiplex PCR; TCRdb's copy has only in-frame clones and leaves some out. The repertoire has 400,000 to 500,000 clones, around nine tenths of them found once; the top ten carry around 3.6%. The material was peripheral blood, obtained in a trial of Ad26.COV2.S vaccine versus placebo. These receptors all come from a person between 18 and 59 years old who received the Ad26.COV2.S COVID-19 vaccine or a placebo.

The V and J genes are TRBV7-6 and TRBJ2-7, with D unclear. The V gene's germline CDR1 is SGHVS and CDR2 FNYEAQ. The CDR3 extends over 14 amino acids. V was shortened by 2 bases and J by 0 bases, with 8 bases between the two germline ends. The chain's CDR3 is CASSLTAYSYEQYF. The CDR3 DNA reads as TGTGCCAGCAGCTTAACAGCATACTCCTACGAGCAGTACTTC.

The chain couples TRBV10-3 to TRBJ2-7; possible D gene TRBD1, 6 bases. V shed 4 bases and J shed 2 bases, with 12 bases lying between them. Per the germline V gene, CDR1 is ENHRY and CDR2 is SYGVKD. This CDR3 spans 14 amino acids. In DNA form, the CDR3 reads TGTGCCATCAGTGGAGAAACAGGGACCTACGAGCAGTACTTC. It encodes CAISGETGTYEQYF.

V usage is TRBV19 and J usage is TRBJ2-3; a weak D match, TRBD1 (6 bases). CDR1 and CDR2 from the germline V gene are LNHDA and SQIVND (reference sequence). Trimming stripped 3 bases from V and 6 bases from J, with 19 bases between. This CDR3 comprises 16 residues. CDR3 sequence reads: CASSIGTGQRSDTQYF. CDR3 nucleotide sequence: TGTGCCAGTAGTATCGGTACAGGGCAGAGGTCGGATACGCAGTATTTT.

This chain joins TRBV29-1 and TRBJ1-6, with a weak D call TRBD1 (6 bases). This CDR3 has 13 amino acids. Per germline, CDR1 SQVTM and CDR2 ANQGSEA. The V end lost 6 bases, the J end lost 7 bases, and 13 bases lay between the germline ends. This chain's CDR3 is CSVSDRVNSPLHF. The CDR3 DNA reads as TGCAGCGTGTCGGACAGAGTCAATTCACCCCTCCACTTT.

CDR3 nucleotide sequence: TGTGCCAGCAGCCAGCGGTCGGGGGGGCTCAATGAGCAGTTCTTC. It encodes CASSQRSGGLNEQFF. V is TRBV3-1 (or the pseudogene TRBV3-2) and J is TRBJ2-1; TRBD2 matches at 8 bases. V lost 3 bases, J lost 6 bases, and 7 bases stayed unmatched. The CDR3 extends over 15 amino acids. Germline V gene lookup returns CDR1 LGHDT and CDR2 YNNKEL (reference sequence).

This clone was recorded a few times. The chain is built from TRBV11-2 and TRBJ2-2; D is possibly TRBD1 (6 bases). Germline V gene data show CDR1 as SGHAT and CDR2 as FQNNGV. The V and J ends lost 1 base and 1 base respectively, with 7 bases between them. The CDR3 length is 15 residues. This CDR3 reads CASSLAGQNTGELFF. In DNA form, the CDR3 reads TGTGCCAGCAGCTTAGCGGGACAGAACACCGGGGAGCTGTTTTTT.

The chain couples TRBV29-1 to TRBJ1-1, with a tentative D call TRBD1 (5 bases). The CDR3 has 13 amino acids. Germline-derived CDR1 and CDR2 are SQVTM and ANQGSEA. The ends were cut back, 3 bases at V and 4 bases at J, with 12 bases in the middle. This CDR3 reads CSVERDLGTEAFF. Here the CDR3 DNA reads TGCAGCGTTGAGAGGGACCTTGGCACTGAAGCTTTCTTT.

V gene TRBV11-2 combines with J gene TRBJ2-7; 9 positions match TRBD1. The CDR3 length is 15 residues. CDR1 and CDR2 (germline): SGHAT, FQNNGV. V was pared by 5 bases and J by 3 bases, with 8 bases of the junction left unmatched. The chain's CDR3 is CASSPGTGNFYEQYF. As DNA, the CDR3 is TGTGCCAGCAGCCCTGGGACAGGGAATTTCTACGAGCAGTACTTC.

The genes are TRBV27 and TRBJ2-1; 13 nucleotides agree with TRBD2. V lost 1 base, J lost 12 bases, and 6 bases stayed unmatched. CDR1 is MNHEY, CDR2 SMNVEV, per germline (reference sequence). The CDR3 runs 15 residues. The CDR3 protein is CASSLWTSGGRVQFF. CDR3 coding DNA: TGTGCCAGCAGTTTATGGACTAGCGGGGGAAGGGTGCAGTTCTTC.

The chain is built from TRBV5-1 and TRBJ2-3, with TRBD2 matching over 7 bases. The CDR3 has 14 amino acids. The germline V gene has CDR1 SGHRS and CDR2 YFSETQ. Germline trimming cut 7 bases from V and 0 bases from J; bases unmatched to any gene: 5. The chain's CDR3 is CASSERGSTDTQYF. The DNA for the CDR3 is TGCGCCAGCTCCGAGCGGGGAAGCACAGATACGCAGTATTTT.

V usage is TRBV10-1 and J usage is TRBJ2-2; TRBD1 matches 7 bases. Germline V gives CDR1 WNHNN, CDR2 SYGVQD (reference sequence). The CDR3 runs 15 residues. The V segment lost 6 bases and the J segment 1 base; nucleotides outside the gene matches: 5. The CDR3 here is CASSKGTVNTGELFF. CDR3 DNA: TGCGCCAGCAGCAAAGGGACAGTGAACACCGGGGAGCTGTTTTTT.

The chain employs TRBV4-3 and TRBJ2-1; D is unresolved. The ends were cut back, 2 bases at V and 8 bases at J, with 10 bases in the middle. Germline-derived CDR1 and CDR2 are LGHNA and YSLEER. This CDR3 has 13 residues. Written as DNA, the CDR3 is TGCGCCAGCAGCCAACAAATTGCTGATGAGCAGTTCTTC. This translates into CASSQQIADEQFF.

The chain joins TRBV5-8 to TRBJ2-3; TRBD1 might be the D (5 bases). Germline V lookup: CDR1 SGHTS, CDR2 YDEGEE. V lost 3 bases and J 1 base, leaving 12 bases between the germline ends. This CDR3 comprises 15 residues. CDR3 nucleotide sequence: TGTGCCAGCAGCTACTCTGGGGCGCGCACAGATACGCAGTATTTT. It yields the protein CASSYSGARTDTQYF.

The sample holds one count of this clone. The rearrangement joins TRBV12-3 or TRBV12-4 to TRBJ2-7; 9 positions match TRBD1. V dropped 6 bases and J dropped 7; count of bases not matched to a gene: 7. This CDR3 is 13 amino acids long. As DNA, the CDR3 is TGTGCCAGCAGCCCAGGACAGGGGACAGAGCAGTACTTC. Protein: CASSPGQGTEQYF.

J is TRBJ2-7 and V is TRBV4-3, with TRBD1 as a possible D gene (5 bases). This CDR3 comprises 15 residues. Germline V gene lookup returns CDR1 LGHNA and CDR2 YSLEER. V was trimmed by 1 base and J by 3 bases, leaving 13 bases between them. The CDR3 coding sequence is TGCGCCAGCAGCCAAGCCCCGACAGTCCTCTACGAGCAGTACTTC. This codes for CASSQAPTVLYEQYF.

This clone was seen more than once but under ten times. V gene TRBV20-1 combines with J gene TRBJ1-5; possible D gene TRBD1, 6 bases. The ends were cut back, 3 bases at V and 8 bases at J, with 11 bases in the middle. This CDR3 has 12 residues. Germline V gives CDR1 DFQATT, CDR2 SNEGSKA (reference sequence). The CDR3, as DNA: TGCAGTGCTAGTACAGGGCGAGAGCCCCAGCATTTT. Translated: CSASTGREPQHF.

The genes are TRBV28 and TRBJ1-5; 7 positions agree with TRBD1. V was clipped by 2 bases and J by 7 bases; unmatched bases: 11. This CDR3 is built from 16 residues. The germline V gene has CDR1 MDHEN and CDR2 SYDVKM. The DNA for the CDR3 is TGTGCCAGCAGTTTAAGGGACTACAGGGGTCGGCAGCCCCAGCATTTT. It encodes CASSLRDYRGRQPQHF.

The rearrangement links TRBV5-1 to TRBJ2-7; TRBD1 aligns across 10 bases. Germline V gene data show CDR1 as SGHRS and CDR2 as YFSETQ. V was pared by 0 bases and J by 1 base, with 7 bases of the junction left unmatched. The CDR3 runs 17 residues. CDR3 loop: CASSLDPRGQGSYEQYF. CDR3 sequence (DNA): TGCGCCAGCAGCTTGGACCCAAGGGGACAGGGGTCCTACGAGCAGTACTTC. The full variable domain, its missing parts supplied by reference TRBV5-1 and TRBJ2-7, is KAGVTQTPRYLIKTRGQQVTLSCSPISGHRSVSWYQQTPGQGLQFLFEYFSETQRNKGNFPGRFSGRQFSNSRSEMNVSTLELGDSALYLCASSLDPRGQGSYEQYFGPGTRLTVT.

This clone was found a few times. This chain connects TRBV13 to TRBJ2-4, with 10 bases identical to TRBD2. Unmatched junction bases numbered 2, after V lost 2 bases and J lost 1 base. CDR1 and CDR2 from the germline V gene are PRHDT and FYEKMQ (reference sequence). The CDR3 has 16 residues. The CDR3 sequence: CASSLRTSGAKNIQYF. The CDR3 coding sequence is TGTGCCAGCAGCTTAAGGACTAGCGGTGCCAAAAACATTCAGTACTTC. Full variable domain (remainder filled in from reference TRBV13 and TRBJ2-4): AAGVIQSPRHLIKEKRETATLKCYPIPRHDTVYWYQQGPGQDPQFLISFYEKMQSDKGSIPDRFSAQQFSDYHSELNMSSLELGDSALYFCASSLRTSGAKNIQYFGAGTRLSVL.